These T cell receptor beta chains were read from a single sample in a study of T cells after yellow fever vaccination. TCRdb analysed the 5' RACE reads with MiXCR anew, one entry per CDR3 protein. The profile shows approximately 160,000 distinct CDR3 sequences, 9.3% of them singletons. The sample here was CD8+ T cells sorted from PBMCs, taken 45 days after the yellow fever booster vaccination. Source of these receptors: a man aged 18 to 35 who received the YFV17D yellow fever vaccine. Both conserved end residues are trimmed from each CDR3. Each record gives: J gene, V gene, CDR3 protein.

J: TRBJ2-3
V: TRBV27
CDR3: ASKTITDTQY

J: TRBJ2-1
V: TRBV27
CDR3: ASSLMDREGVVEQF

J: TRBJ1-2
V: TRBV7-2
CDR3: ASSLGLLPGYGYT

J: TRBJ2-7
V: TRBV6-5
CDR3: ASSLSDSSSYEQY

J: TRBJ2-1
V: TRBV11-2
CDR3: ASSQSGGARNEQF

J: TRBJ2-7
V: TRBV5-1
CDR3: ASSLGDRDWGSYEQY

J: TRBJ1-2
V: TRBV7-8
CDR3: ASSLLGALRAGYT

J: TRBJ2-1
V: TRBV7-3
CDR3: ASSLSGGRSMHEQF

J: TRBJ2-1
V: TRBV20-1
CDR3: SARGIGVENNEQF

J: TRBJ1-2
V: TRBV11-2
CDR3: ASSLEGSPGYGYT

J: TRBJ2-5
V: TRBV15
CDR3: ATSSRVAEKTQY

J: TRBJ2-3
V: TRBV19
CDR3: ASRTGGVTDTQY

J: TRBJ1-3
V: TRBV11-2
CDR3: ASSQTGENTIY

J: TRBJ2-5
V: TRBV3-1
CDR3: ASSPVAGGLMGETQY

J: TRBJ2-7
V: TRBV5-1
CDR3: ASSPRTSFYEQY

J: TRBJ2-2
V: TRBV4-3
CDR3: ASSQSGTGDVRGELF

J: TRBJ2-1
V: TRBV6-2/TRBV6-3
CDR3: ASRGLAGEGNNEQF

J: TRBJ1-1
V: TRBV3-1
CDR3: ASSRFQGASTEAF

J: TRBJ2-2
V: TRBV24-1
CDR3: APGRGPRTLENTGELF